The text below deals with one T cell receptor (beta chain). This sample was taken from a study of T cell changes during pregnancy in multiple sclerosis. The protocol was immunoSEQ multiplex PCR, while the TCRdb copy is restricted to in-frame clones and leaves out a portion. The table has around 69,000 clones, approximately 92% seen once. Losses at the gene ends were 3 bases for V and 6 bases for J; bases not matched to a gene: 4. This CDR3 has 14 amino acids. CDR1 is SGHRS and CDR2 is YFSETQ in the germline V gene. The clonotype was recovered from a female donor in good health, enrolled as a control in a pregnancy study. Sequenced here: peripheral blood, sampled in the third trimester of pregnancy. The genes are TRBV5-1 and TRBJ2-2; 8 bases align to TRBD2. The CDR3, as DNA: TGCGCCAGCAGCTCGGGACTAGTATCCGGGGAGCTGTTTTTT. Translating it yields CASSSGLVSGELFF.